One sample yielded the 13 T cell receptor beta chains listed below, sequenced in a study of lymphopenia after photon versus proton radiotherapy. The method was immunoSEQ multiplex PCR; TCRdb's version includes in-frame clones alone and lacks a portion of them. The table has tens of thousands of clones, approximately 84% seen once. The sample here was peripheral blood, taken from a patient treated with proton-based radiotherapy. The receptors were gathered from a man in his sixties with pancreatic cancer.

The chain employs TRBV7-2 and TRBJ2-5; 7 bases are shared with TRBD2. Germline assignment: CDR1 SGHTA and CDR2 FQGNSA. After removal of 7 bases from V and 4 bases from J, the junction contained 15 bases not matched to a gene. The CDR3 spans 16 residues. The chain's CDR3 is CASTFRGRGSLETQYF. The CDR3 nucleotides are TGTGCCAGCACCTTTCGAGGTCGCGGGAGTTTAGAGACCCAGTACTTC.

The chain has TRBV27 and TRBJ1-1; D may be TRBD1 (5 bases). Germline V CDR1 and CDR2: MNHEY, SMNVEV (reference sequence). Trimming took 6 bases from V and 4 from J, leaving 24 bases between them. The CDR3 length is 17 residues. Written as DNA, the CDR3 is TGTGCCAGCAGCCCCGGAGCGGGGCGGTCGCTTGGCACTGAAGCTTTCTTT. Residues: CASSPGAGRSLGTEAFF.

The chain joins TRBV6-5 to TRBJ1-5, with unresolved D. Germline V lookup: CDR1 MNHEY, CDR2 SVGAGI. The CDR3 length is 13 residues. V lost 0 bases and J 9 bases, leaving 9 bases between the germline ends. The CDR3 DNA is TGTGCCAGCAGTTACTCGGCTTACCGGCCCCAGCATTTT. Residues: CASSYSAYRPQHF.

The sample holds one count of this clone. The gene calls are TRBV5-6 and TRBJ2-5; TRBD1 matches 12 bases. The CDR3 is 16 amino acids. V lost 2 bases to trimming and J lost 9 bases; unmatched junction nucleotides: 11. The V gene's germline CDR1 is SGHDT and CDR2 YYEEEE. This CDR3 is CASSFLGQGANVAQYF. In DNA form, the CDR3 reads TGTGCCAGCAGCTTTCTGGGACAGGGGGCGAATGTAGCCCAGTACTTC.

The chain recombines TRBV18 with TRBJ1-3, with D possibly TRBD1 on 6 matching bases. Trimming removed 4 bases at V and 0 bases at J, with 10 bases between. The CDR3 length is 15 residues. Germline V lookup: CDR1 KGHSH, CDR2 LQKENI. The CDR3 is CASSLGQHSGNTIYF. The CDR3 DNA sequence: TGTGCCAGCTCACTCGGACAGCACTCTGGAAACACCATATATTTT. The full variable domain, rest sourced from reference TRBV18 and TRBJ1-3, is NAGVMQNPRHLVRRRGQEARLRCSPMKGHSHVYWYRQLPEEGLKFMVYLQKENIIDESGMPKERFSAEFPKEGPSILRIQQVVRGDSAAYFCASSLGQHSGNTIYFGEGSWLTVV.

The chain carries TRBV6-5 and TRBJ2-7, with TRBD1 identical over 7 bases. Germline loops: CDR1 MNHEY, CDR2 SVGAGI. The CDR3 sequence is 13 residues long. V trimming: 6 bases; J trimming: 3 bases; junction bases outside the gene matches: 5. CDR3 DNA: TGTGCCAGCAGGAGGGGGCAGGGCTACGAGCAGTACTTC. This gives the protein CASRRGQGYEQYF.

The J gene is TRBJ2-4, the V gene TRBV14; TRBD2 might be the D (6 bases). The CDR3 runs 12 residues. Germline lookup yields CDR1 SGHDN and CDR2 FVKESK. V shed 6 bases and J shed 8 bases, with 11 bases lying between them. The CDR3 is CASSPGVDIQYF. The CDR3 bases are TGTGCCAGCAGTCCGGGGGTGGACATTCAGTACTTC.

V gene TRBV27 combines with J gene TRBJ1-5; no clear D gene. Germline assignment: CDR1 MNHEY and CDR2 SMNVEV (reference sequence). The CDR3 has 13 amino acids. Deletions cut 3 bases from V and 4 bases from J, with 7 bases between. CDR3 DNA sequence: TGTGCCAGCAGTTTGACCCATAATCAGCCCCAGCATTTT. Amino acids: CASSLTHNQPQHF.

The genes are TRBV4-3 and TRBJ2-5, with 9 bases aligning to TRBD2. V shed 4 bases, J shed 1 base, and the junction held 7 bases outside the gene matches. The length of the CDR3 is 16 residues. The V gene's germline CDR1 is LGHNA and CDR2 YSLEER. Here the CDR3 DNA reads TGCGCCAGCAGCCGATATAGCGGGAGTTCCCAAGAGACCCAGTACTTC. As protein: CASSRYSGSSQETQYF.

The chain is built from TRBV18 and TRBJ2-6; D is unclear. The CDR3 has 15 amino acids. In germline, CDR1 is KGHSH, CDR2 LQKENI. Trimming took off 3 bases at V and 6 bases at J, with 12 bases between the two ends. The CDR3 loop is CASSPDIPPANVLTF. CDR3 sequence (DNA): TGTGCCAGCTCACCGGATATTCCGCCGGCCAACGTCCTGACTTTC.

The rearrangement joins TRBV7-9 to TRBJ2-1; TRBD2 might be the D (6 bases). Per germline, CDR1 SEHNR and CDR2 FQNEAQ (reference sequence). With 3 bases removed from V and 6 bases from J, the gap between germline ends came to 18 bases. The CDR3 is made up of 16 amino acids. CDR3 nucleotides: TGTGCCAGCAGCTTTTCCCGTAGCGGCGCCCTCAATGAGCAGTTCTTC. This codes for CASSFSRSGALNEQFF.

This chain joins TRBV11-3 and TRBJ1-1, with TRBD1 as a possible D gene (5 bases). With 4 bases removed from V and 1 base from J, the gap between germline ends came to 13 bases. Germline V gene data show CDR1 as SGHNT and CDR2 as YENEEA. The CDR3 extends over 15 amino acids. The CDR3: CASSSGGTANTEAFF. The CDR3 region has the DNA TGTGCCAGCAGCTCCGGCGGGACGGCGAACACTGAAGCTTTCTTT.

The rearrangement joins TRBV30 to TRBJ1-4, with no clear D. The germline V gene encodes CDR1 GTSNPN and CDR2 SVGIG (reference sequence). The CDR3 spans 13 residues. V was trimmed by 2 bases and J by 8 bases, leaving 12 bases between them. The CDR3 nucleotides read TGTGCCTGGAGTACCCTTAATGGGGAAAAACTGTTTTTT. Its protein product is CAWSTLNGEKLFF.